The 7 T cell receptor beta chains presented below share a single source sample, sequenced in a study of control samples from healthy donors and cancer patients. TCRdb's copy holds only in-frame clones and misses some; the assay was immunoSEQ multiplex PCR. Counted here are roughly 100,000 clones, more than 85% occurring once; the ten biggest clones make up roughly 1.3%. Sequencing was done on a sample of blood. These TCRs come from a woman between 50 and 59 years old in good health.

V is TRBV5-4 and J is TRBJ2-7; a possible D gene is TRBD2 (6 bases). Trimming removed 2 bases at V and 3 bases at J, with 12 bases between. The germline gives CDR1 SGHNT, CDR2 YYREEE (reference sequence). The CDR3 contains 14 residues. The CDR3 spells CASSFYGGNYEQYF. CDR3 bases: TGTGCCAGCAGCTTTTACGGGGGAAACTACGAGCAGTACTTC.

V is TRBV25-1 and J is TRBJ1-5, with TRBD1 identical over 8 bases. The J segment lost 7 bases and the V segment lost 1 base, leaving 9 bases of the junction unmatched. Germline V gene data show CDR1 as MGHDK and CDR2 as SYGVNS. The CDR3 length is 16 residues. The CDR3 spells CASSESGRGLGQPQHF. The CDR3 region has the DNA TGTGCCAGCAGTGAATCGGGCAGGGGGCTAGGGCAGCCCCAGCATTTT. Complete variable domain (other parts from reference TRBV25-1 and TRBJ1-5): EADIYQTPRYLVIGTGKKITLECSQTMGHDKMYWYQQDPGMELHLIHYSYGVNSTEKGDLSSESTVSRIRTEHFPLTLESARPSHTSQYLCASSESGRGLGQPQHFGDGTRLSIL.

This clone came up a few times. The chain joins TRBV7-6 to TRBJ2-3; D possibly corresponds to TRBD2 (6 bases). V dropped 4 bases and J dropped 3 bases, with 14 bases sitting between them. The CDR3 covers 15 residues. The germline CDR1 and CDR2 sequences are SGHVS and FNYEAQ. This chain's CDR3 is CASSSVGTPTDTQYF. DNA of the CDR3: TGTGCCAGCAGCTCAGTCGGGACTCCGACAGATACGCAGTATTTT. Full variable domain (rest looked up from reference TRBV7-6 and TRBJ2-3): GAGVSQSPRYKVTKRGQDVALRCDPISGHVSLYWYRQALGQGPEFLTYFNYEAQQDKSGLPNDRFSAERPEGSISTLTIQRTEQRDSAMYRCASSSVGTPTDTQYFGPGTRLTVL.

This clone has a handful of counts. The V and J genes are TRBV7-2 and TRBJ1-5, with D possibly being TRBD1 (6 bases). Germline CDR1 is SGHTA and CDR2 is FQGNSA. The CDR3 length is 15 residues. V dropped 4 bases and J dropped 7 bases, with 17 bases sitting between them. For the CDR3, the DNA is TGTGCCAGCAGCTCCACCACGGGGGCGCGGCAGCCCCAGCATTTT. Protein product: CASSSTTGARQPQHF.

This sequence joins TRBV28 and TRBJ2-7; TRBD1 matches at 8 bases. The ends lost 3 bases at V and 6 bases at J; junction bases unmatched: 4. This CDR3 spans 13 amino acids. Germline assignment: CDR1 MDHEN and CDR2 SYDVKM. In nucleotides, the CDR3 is TGTGCCAGCAGTTTCCCACAGGGGGGCGAGCAGTACTTC. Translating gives CASSFPQGGEQYF.

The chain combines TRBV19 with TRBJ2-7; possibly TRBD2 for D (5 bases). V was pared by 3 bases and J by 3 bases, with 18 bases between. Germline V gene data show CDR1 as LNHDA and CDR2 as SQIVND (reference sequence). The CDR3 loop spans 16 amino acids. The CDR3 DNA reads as TGTGCCAGTAGTATGAGGGAATCGGGTAATCTCTACGAGCAGTACTTC. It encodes CASSMRESGNLYEQYF.

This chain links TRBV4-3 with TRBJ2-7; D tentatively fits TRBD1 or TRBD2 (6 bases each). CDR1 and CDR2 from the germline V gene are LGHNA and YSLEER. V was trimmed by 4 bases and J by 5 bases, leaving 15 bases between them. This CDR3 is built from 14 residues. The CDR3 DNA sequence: TGCGCCAGCAGCCCCCGGGGGCAGGCCGACGAGCAGTACTTC. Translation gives CASSPRGQADEQYF.